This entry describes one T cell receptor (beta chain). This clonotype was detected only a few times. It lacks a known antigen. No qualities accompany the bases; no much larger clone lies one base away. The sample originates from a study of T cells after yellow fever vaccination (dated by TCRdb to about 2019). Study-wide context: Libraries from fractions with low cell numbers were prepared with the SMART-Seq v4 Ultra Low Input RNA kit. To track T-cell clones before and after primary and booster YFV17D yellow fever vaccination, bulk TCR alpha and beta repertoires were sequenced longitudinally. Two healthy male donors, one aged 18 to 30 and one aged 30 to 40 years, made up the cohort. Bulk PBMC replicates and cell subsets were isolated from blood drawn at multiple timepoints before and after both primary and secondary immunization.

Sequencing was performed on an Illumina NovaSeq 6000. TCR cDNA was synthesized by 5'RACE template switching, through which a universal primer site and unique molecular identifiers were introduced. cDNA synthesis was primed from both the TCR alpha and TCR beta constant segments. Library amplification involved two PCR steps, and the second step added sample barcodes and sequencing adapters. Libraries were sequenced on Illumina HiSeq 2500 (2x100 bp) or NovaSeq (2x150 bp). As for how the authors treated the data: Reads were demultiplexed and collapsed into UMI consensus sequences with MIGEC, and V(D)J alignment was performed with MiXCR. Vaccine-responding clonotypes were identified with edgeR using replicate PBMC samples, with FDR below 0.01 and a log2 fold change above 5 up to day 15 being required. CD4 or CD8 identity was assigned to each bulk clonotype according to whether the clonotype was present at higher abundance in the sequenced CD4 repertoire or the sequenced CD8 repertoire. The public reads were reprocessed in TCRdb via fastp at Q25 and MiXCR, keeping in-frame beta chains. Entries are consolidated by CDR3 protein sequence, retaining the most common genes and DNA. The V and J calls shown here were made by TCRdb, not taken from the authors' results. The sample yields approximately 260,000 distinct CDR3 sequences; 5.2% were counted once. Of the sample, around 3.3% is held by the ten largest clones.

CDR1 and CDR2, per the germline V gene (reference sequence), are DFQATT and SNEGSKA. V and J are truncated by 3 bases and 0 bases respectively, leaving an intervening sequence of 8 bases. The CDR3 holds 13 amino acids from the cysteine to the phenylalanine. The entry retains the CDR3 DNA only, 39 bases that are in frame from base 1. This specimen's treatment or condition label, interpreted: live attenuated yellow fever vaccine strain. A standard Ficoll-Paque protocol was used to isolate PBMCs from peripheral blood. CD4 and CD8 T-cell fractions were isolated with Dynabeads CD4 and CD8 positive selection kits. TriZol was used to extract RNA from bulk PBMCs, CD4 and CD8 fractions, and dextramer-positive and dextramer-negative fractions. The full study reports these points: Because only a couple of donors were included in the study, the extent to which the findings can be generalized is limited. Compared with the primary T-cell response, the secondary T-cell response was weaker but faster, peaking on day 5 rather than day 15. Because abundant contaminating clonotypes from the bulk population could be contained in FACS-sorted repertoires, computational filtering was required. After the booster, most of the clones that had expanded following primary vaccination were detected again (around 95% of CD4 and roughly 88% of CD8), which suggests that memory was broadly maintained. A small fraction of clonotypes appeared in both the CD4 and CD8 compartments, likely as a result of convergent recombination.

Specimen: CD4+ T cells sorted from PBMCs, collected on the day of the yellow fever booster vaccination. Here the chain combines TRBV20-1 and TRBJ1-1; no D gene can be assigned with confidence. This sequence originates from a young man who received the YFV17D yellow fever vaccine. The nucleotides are TGCAGTGCTAGCGATGGGGTGAACACTGAAGCTTTCTTT. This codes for CSASDGVNTEAFF.